A selection of T cell receptor beta chains follows, all from one sample in a study of shared clonotypes between healthy human individuals. Assay: immunoSEQ multiplex PCR; the TCRdb copy retains only in-frame clones and omits some. The data show 2 million to 2.5 million clones, 85% to 95% seen once. The material sequenced was naive CD4+ T cells from PBMCs. Receptor source: a man aged 18-30 years in good health. Some clones in this sample may be carry-over from other donors' samples. Each CDR3 is given with its conserved first and last residue. The D gene is left open where the match is weak.

CDR3 protein,J gene,V gene,D gene
CASSFRANTEAFF,TRBJ1-1,TRBV11-2,.
CASSEEGGPDTQYF,TRBJ2-3,TRBV6-1,.
CAWIPGGGQETQYF,TRBJ2-5,TRBV30,.
CASRTQPGQGLGYTF,TRBJ1-2,TRBV6-1,TRBD1
CASSFLAPDTQYF,TRBJ2-3,TRBV28,.
CASSVGGGVGEQFF,TRBJ2-1,TRBV9,.
CASSKQGPTYNEQFF,TRBJ2-1,TRBV27,TRBD1
CASSLQGAEQYF,TRBJ2-7,TRBV28,TRBD1
CASSSSGLAGWVEQFF,TRBJ2-1,TRBV6-6,TRBD2
CASSSYRVETQYF,TRBJ2-5,TRBV6-6,.
CASSLSPSIDRNEQFF,TRBJ2-1,TRBV7-3,.
CASSGKRTSFSETQYF,TRBJ2-5,TRBV7-8,TRBD2
CASSRISGIPHNEQFF,TRBJ2-1,TRBV4-3,TRBD2
CASSEFGTGVYEQYF,TRBJ2-7,TRBV2,TRBD1
CSGSLNTEAFF,TRBJ1-1,TRBV20-1,.
CASSGPGQGIETQYF,TRBJ2-5,TRBV18,TRBD1
CASSSQTGGGEQFF,TRBJ2-1,TRBV7-3,TRBD1
CASSRTGHSYEQYF,TRBJ2-7,TRBV19,TRBD1
CASSLDGGDSSQYF,TRBJ2-4,TRBV7-6,.
CAWSRQTNTEAFF,TRBJ1-1,TRBV30,.
CATTFPGTVHETQYF,TRBJ2-5,TRBV15,.
CASSLDNYITDTQYF,TRBJ2-3,TRBV11-2,.
CASSPGLAGGGYEQYF,TRBJ2-7,TRBV7-7,TRBD2
CASSLSPTGRSYNEQFF,TRBJ2-1,TRBV7-6,.
CASSHGQGYGYTF,TRBJ1-2,TRBV6-4,TRBD1
CASSVQGPGNTIYF,TRBJ1-3,TRBV19,.
CASSPLGRGPSEQYF,TRBJ2-7,TRBV11-1,TRBD2
CASSQGDYHGYTF,TRBJ1-2,TRBV4-2,.
CASSASRGTPAGEQYF,TRBJ2-7,TRBV25-1,.
CASSFQALITDTQYF,TRBJ2-3,TRBV11-1,.
CASNHREGGQYF,TRBJ2-7,TRBV28,TRBD2
CASSDSLVGTEAFF,TRBJ1-1,TRBV19,.
CASSLIGGSEQYF,TRBJ2-7,TRBV7-2,.
CASTNYNEQFF,TRBJ2-1,TRBV2,.
CASSPQGGSGGEYF,TRBJ2-7,TRBV5-1,TRBD1
CASSSTSLTDTQYF,TRBJ2-3,TRBV5-1,.
CASSRLAGDEQYF,TRBJ2-7,TRBV7-9,TRBD2
CASSLGAGGYNEQFF,TRBJ2-1,TRBV7-6,TRBD2
CAIRATGGAPTDTQYF,TRBJ2-3,TRBV10-3,.
CASSESTGLGEKLFF,TRBJ1-4,TRBV25-1,.
CASSLIGQVGFSNQPQHF,TRBJ1-5,TRBV28,.